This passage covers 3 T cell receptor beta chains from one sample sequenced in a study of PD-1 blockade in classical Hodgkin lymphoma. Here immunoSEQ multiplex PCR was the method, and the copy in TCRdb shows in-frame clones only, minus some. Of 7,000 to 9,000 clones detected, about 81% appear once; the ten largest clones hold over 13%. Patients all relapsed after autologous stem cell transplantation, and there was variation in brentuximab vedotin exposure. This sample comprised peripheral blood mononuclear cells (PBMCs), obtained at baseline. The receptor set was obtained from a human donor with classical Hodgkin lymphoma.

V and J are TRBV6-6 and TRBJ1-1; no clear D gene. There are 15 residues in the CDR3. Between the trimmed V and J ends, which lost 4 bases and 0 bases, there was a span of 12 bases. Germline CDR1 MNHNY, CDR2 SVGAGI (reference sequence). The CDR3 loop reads CASSFQYAVNTEAFF. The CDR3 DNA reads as TGTGCCAGCAGTTTTCAATACGCCGTGAACACTGAAGCTTTCTTT.

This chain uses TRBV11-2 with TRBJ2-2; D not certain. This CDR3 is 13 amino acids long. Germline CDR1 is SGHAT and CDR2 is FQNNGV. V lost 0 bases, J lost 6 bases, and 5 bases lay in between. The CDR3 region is CASSLDLAGELFF. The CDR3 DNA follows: TGTGCCAGCAGCTTAGATTTAGCCGGGGAGCTGTTTTTT.

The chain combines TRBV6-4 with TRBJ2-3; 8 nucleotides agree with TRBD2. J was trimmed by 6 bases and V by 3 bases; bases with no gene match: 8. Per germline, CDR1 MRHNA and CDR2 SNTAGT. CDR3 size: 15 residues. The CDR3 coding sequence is TGTGCCAGCAGTGAAGGGCGGGAGGAGATGGATACGCAGTATTTT. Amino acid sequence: CASSEGREEMDTQYF.